This T cell receptor beta chain originates from a study of shared clonotypes between healthy human individuals. General study findings and limits: Among non-shared clonotypes, generation probabilities were lower than among those shared by all four donors.

Into CD45RA+ naive and CD45RA-negative memory subsets, the CD4+ cells were split. With respect to this clone: Its target is unknown.

The J segment lost 5 bases and the V segment lost 5 bases, leaving 11 bases of the junction unmatched. The V gene's germline CDR1 is MDHEN and CDR2 SYDVKM. The CDR3 covers 17 residues. Only in-frame clones appear in the TCRdb table, and some are missing; sequencing was by immunoSEQ multiplex PCR. Of around 700,000 clones in the sample, 55% to 85% were seen once. This sequence joins TRBV28 and TRBJ1-5; 11 nucleotides match TRBD1. Specimen: memory CD4+ T cells sorted from blood. The subset was: CD45RA-negative fraction. The sequence derives from a woman younger than 45 in good health. The DNA of the CDR3 is TGTGCCAGCAGTAAGGGTTATCGGACAGGGGGCCATCAGCCCCAGCATTTT. Translating it yields CASSKGYRTGGHQPQHF.